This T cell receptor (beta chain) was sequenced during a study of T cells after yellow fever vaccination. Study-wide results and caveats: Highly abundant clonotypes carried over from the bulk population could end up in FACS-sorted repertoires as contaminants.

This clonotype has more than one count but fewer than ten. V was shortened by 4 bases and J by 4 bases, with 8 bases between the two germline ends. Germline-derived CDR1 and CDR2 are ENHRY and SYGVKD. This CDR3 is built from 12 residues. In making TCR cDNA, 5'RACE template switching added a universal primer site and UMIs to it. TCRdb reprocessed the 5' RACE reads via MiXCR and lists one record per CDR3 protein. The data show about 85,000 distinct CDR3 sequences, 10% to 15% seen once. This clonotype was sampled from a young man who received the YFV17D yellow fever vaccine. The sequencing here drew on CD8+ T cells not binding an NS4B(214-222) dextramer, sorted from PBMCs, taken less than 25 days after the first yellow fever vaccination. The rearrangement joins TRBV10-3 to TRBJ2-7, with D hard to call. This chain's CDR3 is CAISATDYEQYV. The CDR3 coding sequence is TGTGCCATCAGTGCAACGGATTACGAGCAGTACGTC.